The T cell receptor beta chain described here comes from a study of cytomegalovirus exposure and HLA in healthy donors. Study-level points and caveats: Later, an analysis showed that TCR beta chains associated with HLA were more clonally expanded than others that were equally common. Earlier analysis looked at TCR beta V segments, and most were productive about 90% or about 30% of the time.

Amplification used 60 Vbeta primers and 13 Jbeta primers. Libraries were prepared by immunoSEQ multiplex PCR; TCRdb keeps only in-frame clonotypes and omits some of them. The table lists 200,000 to 250,000 clones, about 70% of them singletons. Germline V gene data show CDR1 as SGHRS and CDR2 as YFSETQ. The CDR3 is 15 amino acids. V was clipped by 4 bases and J by 3 bases, with 16 bases between them. Concerning this clone: Antigen specificity is unknown.

The J gene is TRBJ1-1, the V gene TRBV5-1; a possible D gene is TRBD1 (6 bases). The sample comprised PBMCs. The source is a man between 40 and 49 years old in good health and CMV-seropositive. The CDR3 sequence is CASSRNLNRDTEAFF. The CDR3 DNA is TGCGCCAGCAGCCGCAACCTGAACAGGGACACTGAAGCTTTCTTT. Variable domain in full (rest from reference TRBV5-1 and TRBJ1-1): KAGVTQTPRYLIKTRGQQVTLSCSPISGHRSVSWYQQTPGQGLQFLFEYFSETQRNKGNFPGRFSGRQFSNSRSEMNVSTLELGDSALYLCASSRNLNRDTEAFFGQGTRLTVV.